These 29 T cell receptor beta chains share one sample of origin, sequenced in a study of T cell clusters in autoimmune cytopenias (dated by TCRdb to about 2019). TRB amplification used 250 ng of peripheral blood genomic DNA, around 40,000 genome equivalents, per sample. TCRdb records Illumina MiSeq as the sequencer. Multiplex PCR with a touch-down protocol amplified TRB rearrangements, with the TRB-A and TRB-B primer pools combined in a single tube. Each entry corresponds to one CDR3 protein sequence from reads that TCRdb reprocessed, and DNA is not given. In this sample's table one finds about 7,100 distinct CDR3 sequences. The biggest ten clones account for more than 7.5% of the sample. Separately, the same data were catalogued under a study of T cell repertoires in aging, cancer and after chemotherapy.

Source material: peripheral blood. The receptor source for this set is a human donor in good health.

This clonotype shows up as medium-sized by frequency. The chain couples TRBV5-5 to TRBJ2-1; no DNA is available, so the TRBD1 call from TCRdb remains unchecked. Germline V gene sequence: CDR1 SGHKS, CDR2 YYEKEE (reference sequence). This CDR3 has 15 residues. CDR3 sequence: CASSLYRDRVNEQFF.

This clonotype is called medium-sized based on its frequency. This rearrangement joins TRBV19 to TRBJ2-1; TCRdb's D gene call, TRBD1, goes unchecked for lack of DNA. Per the germline V gene, CDR1 is LNHDA and CDR2 is SQIVND (reference sequence). The CDR3 extends over 14 amino acids. The CDR3 loop reads CASSIGQGISQQFF. Using reference TRBV19 and TRBJ2-1 for the parts outside the CDR3, the full variable domain is DGGITQSPKYLFRKEGQNVTLSCEQNLNHDAMYWYRQDPGQGLRLIYYSQIVNDFQKGDIAEGYSVSREKKESFPLTVTSAQKNPTAFYLCASSIGQGISQQFFGPGTRLTVL.

V usage is TRBV20-1 and J usage is TRBJ1-4. The CDR3 length is 13 residues. Germline-derived CDR1 and CDR2 are DFQATT and SNEGSKA (reference sequence). The CDR3 region is CSARGLSYEKLFF.

This clonotype is classed as medium-sized by frequency. V and J are TRBV19 and TRBJ1-6; TCRdb's D call of TRBD1 is untestable without DNA. The CDR3 has 17 residues. CDR1 is LNHDA, CDR2 SQIVND, per germline (reference sequence). CDR3 protein: CASSIGDRGSYNSPLHF. Full variable domain (rest looked up from reference TRBV19 and TRBJ1-6): DGGITQSPKYLFRKEGQNVTLSCEQNLNHDAMYWYRQDPGQGLRLIYYSQIVNDFQKGDIAEGYSVSREKKESFPLTVTSAQKNPTAFYLCASSIGDRGSYNSPLHFGNGTRLTVT.

This clonotype ranks as medium-sized in terms of frequency. The chain has TRBV7-6 and TRBJ2-1. The germline V gene has CDR1 SGHVS and CDR2 FNYEAQ. CDR3 length: 15 amino acids. CDR3 sequence: CASSPRSSSYNEQFF. Looking up the rest from reference TRBV7-6 and TRBJ2-1 gives the full variable domain: GAGVSQSPRYKVTKRGQDVALRCDPISGHVSLYWYRQALGQGPEFLTYFNYEAQQDKSGLPNDRFSAERPEGSISTLTIQRTEQRDSAMYRCASSPRSSSYNEQFFGPGTRLTVL.

This rearrangement joins TRBV20-1 to TRBJ2-7; TCRdb proposes TRBD1, but this gene call is untestable without DNA. CDR1 is DFQATT, CDR2 SNEGSKA, per germline (reference sequence). The CDR3 covers 14 residues. The CDR3 spells CSARDGTEFYEQYF.

Considering frequency, this clonotype is medium-sized (0.01 to 0.1%). V usage is TRBV19 and J usage is TRBJ2-7; the D gene TCRdb calls, TRBD1, cannot be checked with no DNA. Germline-derived CDR1 and CDR2 are LNHDA and SQIVND (reference sequence). The CDR3 is made up of 13 amino acids. CDR3: CASSTRQGQEQYF. The variable domain in full, with the rest retrieved from reference TRBV19 and TRBJ2-7, is DGGITQSPKYLFRKEGQNVTLSCEQNLNHDAMYWYRQDPGQGLRLIYYSQIVNDFQKGDIAEGYSVSREKKESFPLTVTSAQKNPTAFYLCASSTRQGQEQYFGPGTRLTVT.

The rearrangement joins TRBV19 to TRBJ2-2; TCRdb reports TRBD1, a call that lacks DNA to check it against. The germline gives CDR1 LNHDA, CDR2 SQIVND (reference sequence). This CDR3 has 16 amino acids. This CDR3 is CASSIPLKGYTGELFF.

This clonotype ranks as medium-sized (0.01 to 0.1%) in terms of frequency. The rearrangement joins TRBV12-3 or TRBV12-4 to TRBJ2-1; TCRdb outputs TRBD2, but without DNA this stays unchecked. There are 15 residues in the CDR3. CDR3: CASRMLGTTIHEQFF.

This chain connects TRBV19 to TRBJ1-1. Germline V gene lookup returns CDR1 LNHDA and CDR2 SQIVND (reference sequence). The CDR3 has 15 amino acids. The CDR3 loop reads CASSKWSALNTEAFF.

The chain links TRBV5-6 to TRBJ2-4; no DNA is available, so the TRBD1 call from TCRdb remains unchecked. CDR1 and CDR2 from the germline V gene are SGHDT and YYEEEE. The CDR3 has 17 amino acids. CDR3 sequence: CASSSQSAGEWRNIQYF.

Frequency places this clonotype as medium-sized. The chain is built from TRBV5-4 and TRBJ2-1; TCRdb picks TRBD2, but there is no DNA to check that call. This CDR3 spans 16 amino acids. CDR1 SGHNT and CDR2 YYREEE come from the germline V gene (reference sequence). This chain's CDR3 is CASSLALAGGETEQFF.

This clonotype counts as medium-sized (0.01 to 0.1%) by frequency. The V gene is TRBV5-5, the J gene TRBJ2-6. The V gene's germline CDR1 is SGHKS and CDR2 YYEKEE (reference sequence). This CDR3 region has 16 residues. The CDR3 loop reads CASSWGVSSGANVLTF.

The chain links TRBV6-1 to TRBJ1-6; the TCRdb D gene call, TRBD1, has no DNA to confirm it. CDR1 is MNHNS and CDR2 is SASEGT in the germline V gene. The CDR3 is made up of 15 amino acids. The CDR3 region is CASSELGRGYSPLHF.

Measured by frequency, this clonotype is medium-sized. The rearrangement links TRBV29-1 to TRBJ1-1; as DNA is missing, the TRBD1 call by TCRdb cannot be tested. The CDR3 length is 13 residues. Germline CDR1 SQVTM, CDR2 ANQGSEA. The CDR3 protein is CSVERDPDTEAFF.

The rearrangement uses TRBV24-1 and TRBJ1-2. There are 12 residues in the CDR3. From germline, CDR1 is KGHDR and CDR2 SFDVKD. The CDR3: CATSDGRHGYTF.

The chain combines TRBV18 with TRBJ2-1; absent DNA, TCRdb's TRBD2 call cannot be checked. This CDR3 is built from 16 residues. The germline gives CDR1 KGHSH, CDR2 LQKENI. CDR3 residues: CASSPPGTSPANEQFF.

Considering frequency, this clonotype is medium-sized. The chain uses TRBV19 and TRBJ2-3; TCRdb's D call, TRBD2, is unchecked because there is no DNA. The CDR3 contains 19 residues. Looked up from germline, CDR1 is LNHDA and CDR2 is SQIVND (reference sequence). CDR3 residues: CASKRTGLAGGPHTDTQYF.

The chain is built from TRBV18 and TRBJ1-1; the TCRdb call, TRBD1, lacks DNA for checking. CDR1 is KGHSH and CDR2 is LQKENI in the germline V gene. The CDR3 is 16 amino acids. CDR3 amino acids: CASSPRAARTHTEAFF.

The J gene is TRBJ2-1, the V gene TRBV6-5; TCRdb proposes TRBD2, but this gene call is untestable without DNA. The CDR3 has 15 amino acids. Germline CDR1 MNHEY, CDR2 SVGAGI. CDR3: CASSPGLAGFWEQFF.

The rearrangement joins TRBV18 to TRBJ2-1; TCRdb selects TRBD2, and the lack of DNA leaves this call unchecked. Per germline, CDR1 KGHSH and CDR2 LQKENI. The CDR3 sequence is 15 residues long. CDR3 region: CASSPGLADYNEQFF.

The chain links TRBV6-2 or TRBV6-3 to TRBJ2-7; lacking DNA, the TRBD1 call made by TCRdb goes unchecked. The CDR3 contains 13 residues. Germline V CDR1 and CDR2: MNHEY, SVGEGT. CDR3 amino acids: CASRRDTYYEQYF.

This sequence joins TRBV6-5 and TRBJ1-4; the TCRdb call, TRBD1, lacks DNA for checking. The CDR3 length is 18 residues. CDR1 is MNHEY, CDR2 SVGAGI, per germline. CDR3: CASSYSGTGRGGNEKLFF.

This clonotype shows up as medium-sized by frequency. The rearrangement joins TRBV18 to TRBJ2-7; checking the TCRdb D call of TRBD1 is not possible without DNA. CDR1 KGHSH and CDR2 LQKENI come from the germline V gene. The CDR3 extends over 15 amino acids. The chain's CDR3 is CASSPGQGWVYEQYF. Complete variable domain (other parts from reference TRBV18 and TRBJ2-7): NAGVMQNPRHLVRRRGQEARLRCSPMKGHSHVYWYRQLPEEGLKFMVYLQKENIIDESGMPKERFSAEFPKEGPSILRIQQVVRGDSAAYFCASSPGQGWVYEQYFGPGTRLTVT.

The chain links TRBV20-1 to TRBJ2-1; checking the TCRdb D call of TRBD1 is not possible without DNA. Germline V gene lookup returns CDR1 DFQATT and CDR2 SNEGSKA (reference sequence). The CDR3 covers 16 residues. Here the CDR3 reads CSARLPGREYYNEQFF.

The V and J genes are TRBV20-1 and TRBJ2-3; TCRdb calls TRBD1, which cannot be checked without DNA. In germline, CDR1 is DFQATT, CDR2 SNEGSKA (reference sequence). This CDR3 comprises 16 residues. CDR3 region: CSARDVLAGELDTQYF.

This clonotype is deemed medium-sized by its frequency. This chain links TRBV15 with TRBJ1-2. CDR3 length equals 13 residues. Germline V lookup: CDR1 LNHNV, CDR2 YYDKDF (reference sequence). The CDR3 sequence: CATSREEGDGYTF.

The chain has TRBV11-2 and TRBJ1-6; absent DNA, TCRdb's TRBD1 call cannot be checked. CDR1 is SGHAT and CDR2 is FQNNGV in the germline V gene. The CDR3 contains 15 residues. CDR3 region: CASNPPGGEFSPLHF.

The CDR3 loop is CASSQSGGFNNEQFF. The V call is TRBV12-3 or TRBV12-4, the J call TRBJ2-1; TCRdb calls TRBD2, which cannot be checked without DNA. The CDR3 runs 15 residues.